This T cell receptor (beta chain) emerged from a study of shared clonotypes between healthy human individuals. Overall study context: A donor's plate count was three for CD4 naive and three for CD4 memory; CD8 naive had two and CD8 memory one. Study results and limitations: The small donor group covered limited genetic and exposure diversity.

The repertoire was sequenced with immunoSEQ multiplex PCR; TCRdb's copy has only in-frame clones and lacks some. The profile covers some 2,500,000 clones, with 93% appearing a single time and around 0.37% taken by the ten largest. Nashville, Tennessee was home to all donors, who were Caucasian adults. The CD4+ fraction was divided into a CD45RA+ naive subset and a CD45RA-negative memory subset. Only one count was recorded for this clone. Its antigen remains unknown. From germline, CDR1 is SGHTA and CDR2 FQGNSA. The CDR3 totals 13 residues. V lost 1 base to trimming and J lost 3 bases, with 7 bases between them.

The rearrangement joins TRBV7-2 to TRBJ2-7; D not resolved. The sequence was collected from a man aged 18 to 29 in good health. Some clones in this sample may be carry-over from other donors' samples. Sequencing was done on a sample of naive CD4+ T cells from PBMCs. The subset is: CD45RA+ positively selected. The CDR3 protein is CASSLVQHYEQYF. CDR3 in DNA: TGTGCCAGCAGCTTAGTACAGCACTACGAGCAGTACTTC.